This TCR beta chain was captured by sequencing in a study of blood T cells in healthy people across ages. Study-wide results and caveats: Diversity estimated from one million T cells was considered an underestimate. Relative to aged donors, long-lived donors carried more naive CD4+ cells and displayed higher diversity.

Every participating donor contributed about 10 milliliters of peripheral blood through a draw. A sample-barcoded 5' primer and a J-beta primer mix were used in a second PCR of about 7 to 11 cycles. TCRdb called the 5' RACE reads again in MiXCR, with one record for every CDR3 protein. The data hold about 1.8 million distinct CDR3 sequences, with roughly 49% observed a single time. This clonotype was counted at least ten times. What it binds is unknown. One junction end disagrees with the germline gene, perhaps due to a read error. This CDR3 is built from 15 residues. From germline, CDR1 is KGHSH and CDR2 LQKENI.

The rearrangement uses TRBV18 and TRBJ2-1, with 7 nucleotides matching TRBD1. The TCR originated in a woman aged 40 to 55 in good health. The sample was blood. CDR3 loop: CASSPQGSSYNEQFF. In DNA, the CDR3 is TGCGCCAGCAGCCCACAGGGGAGCTCCTACAATGAGCAGTTCTTC.